Reported below is one T cell receptor beta chain. Its antigen is unknown. This record comes from a study of cytomegalovirus exposure and HLA in healthy donors. Overall study results and limits: Among TCR beta chains of equal frequency, HLA-associated ones were more clonally expanded in a later analysis. By HLA locus, TCR association rates varied in a later analysis, with DRB1 showing the most and HLA-C the fewest.

The PCR contained 60 Vbeta and 13 Jbeta primers. TCRdb keeps only in-frame clones here, not all; method: immunoSEQ multiplex PCR. Of under 150,000 clones listed, approximately 74% are singletons. There are 13 residues in the CDR3. V lost 5 bases to trimming and J lost 9 bases; unmatched junction nucleotides: 5. Germline CDR1 reads LNHDA; CDR2 reads SQIVND (reference sequence). V and J are TRBV19 and TRBJ1-1; TRBD1 matches at 11 bases. The specimen sequenced was PBMCs. The receptor was isolated from a woman aged 40-49 years in good health and CMV-seropositive. The DNA of the CDR3 is TGTGCCAGTAGTGGGGGACAGGGGGTCAAAGCTTTCTTT. The encoded protein is CASSGGQGVKAFF.